The 2 T cell receptor beta chains listed next were all sequenced from one sample in a study of cytomegalovirus exposure and HLA in healthy donors. Researchers ran the PCR with 60 Vbeta and 13 Jbeta primers. Measured with immunoSEQ multiplex PCR; TCRdb has only the in-frame clones, and not every one. The data show roughly 200,000 clones, approximately 80% seen once. Sample: PBMCs. The receptor set was obtained from a boy aged 2-15 years in good health and CMV-seronegative.

This clone was detected only once. The rearrangement uses TRBV7-3 and TRBJ2-1; no clear D gene. The germline V gene encodes CDR1 SGHTA and CDR2 FQGTGA. The CDR3 sequence is 11 residues long. Trimming removed 1 base from V and 14 bases from J, with 9 bases in between. The CDR3 coding sequence is TGTGCCAGCAGCTTAAACTCTAGGAAGTTCTTC. Translation gives CASSLNSRKFF.

This clone turned up a few times. The CDR3, as DNA: TGTGCCAGCAGCTGGAGGGACGCCGACGAGCAGTACTTC. Its protein is CASSWRDADEQYF. V and J are TRBV5-6 and TRBJ2-7; D may be TRBD2 (6 bases). The CDR3 runs 13 residues. CDR1 SGHDT and CDR2 YYEEEE come from the germline V gene. Trimming left V 3 bases short and J 5 bases short, with 12 bases between. The full variable domain, completed using reference TRBV5-6 and TRBJ2-7, is DAGVTQSPTHLIKTRGQQVTLRCSPKSGHDTVSWYQQALGQGPQFIFQYYEEEERQRGNFPDRFSGHQFPNYSSELNVNALLLGDSALYLCASSWRDADEQYFGPGTRLTVT.